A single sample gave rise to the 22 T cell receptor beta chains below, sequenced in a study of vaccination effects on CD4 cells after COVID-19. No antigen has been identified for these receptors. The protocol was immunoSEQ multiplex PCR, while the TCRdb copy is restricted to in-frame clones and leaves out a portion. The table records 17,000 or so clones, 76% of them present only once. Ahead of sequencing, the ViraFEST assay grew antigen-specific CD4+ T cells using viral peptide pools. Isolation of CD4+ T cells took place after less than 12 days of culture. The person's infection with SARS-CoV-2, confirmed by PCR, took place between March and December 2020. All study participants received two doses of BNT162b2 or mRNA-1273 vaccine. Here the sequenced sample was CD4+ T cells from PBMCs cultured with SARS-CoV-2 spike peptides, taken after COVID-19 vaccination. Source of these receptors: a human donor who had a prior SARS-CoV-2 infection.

The CDR3 sequence: CASSYGGADNQPQHF. CDR3 nucleotides: TGTGCCAGCAGTTACGGGGGGGCTGACAATCAGCCCCAGCATTTT. This chain connects TRBV6-2 or TRBV6-3 to TRBJ1-5; D perhaps matches TRBD1 (6 bases). V lost 2 bases and J 3 bases, leaving 11 bases between the germline ends. The germline gives CDR1 MNHEY, CDR2 SVGEGT. This CDR3 has 15 residues.

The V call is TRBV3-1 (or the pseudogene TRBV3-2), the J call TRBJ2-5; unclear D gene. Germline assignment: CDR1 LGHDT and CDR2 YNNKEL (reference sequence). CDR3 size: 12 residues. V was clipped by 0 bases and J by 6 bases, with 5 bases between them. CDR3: CASSQDLQTQYF. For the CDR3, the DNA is TGTGCCAGCAGCCAAGATCTACAGACCCAGTACTTC.

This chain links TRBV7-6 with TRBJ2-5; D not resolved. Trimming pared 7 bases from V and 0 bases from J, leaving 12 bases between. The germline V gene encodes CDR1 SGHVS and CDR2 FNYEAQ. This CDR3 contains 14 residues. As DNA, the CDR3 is TGTGCCAGCAATGAGTTGGCGGACCAAGAGACCCAGTACTTC. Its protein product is CASNELADQETQYF.

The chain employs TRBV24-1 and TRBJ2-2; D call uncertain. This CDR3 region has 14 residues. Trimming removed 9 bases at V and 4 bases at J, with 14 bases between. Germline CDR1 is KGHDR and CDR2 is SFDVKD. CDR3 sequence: CATQRSGITGELFF. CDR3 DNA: TGTGCCACCCAACGATCAGGCATCACCGGGGAGCTGTTTTTT.

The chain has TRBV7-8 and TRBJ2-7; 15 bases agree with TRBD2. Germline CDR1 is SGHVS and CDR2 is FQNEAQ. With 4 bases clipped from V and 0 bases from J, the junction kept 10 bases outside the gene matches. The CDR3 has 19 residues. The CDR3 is CASSWNGLAGGPSSYEQYF. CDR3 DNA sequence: TGTGCCAGCAGCTGGAACGGACTAGCGGGGGGGCCTAGCTCCTACGAGCAGTACTTC.

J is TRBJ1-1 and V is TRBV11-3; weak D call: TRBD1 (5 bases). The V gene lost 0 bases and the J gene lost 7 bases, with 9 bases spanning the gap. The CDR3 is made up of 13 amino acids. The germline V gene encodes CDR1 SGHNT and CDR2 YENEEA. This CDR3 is CASSLDFTGEAFF. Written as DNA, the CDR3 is TGTGCCAGCAGCTTAGATTTCACAGGTGAAGCTTTCTTT.

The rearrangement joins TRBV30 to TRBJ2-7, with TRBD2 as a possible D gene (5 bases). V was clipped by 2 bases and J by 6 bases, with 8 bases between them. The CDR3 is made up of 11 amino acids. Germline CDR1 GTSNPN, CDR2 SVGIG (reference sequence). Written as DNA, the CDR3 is TGTGCCTGGAGTTTCGGAGGCGAGCAGTACTTC. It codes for CAWSFGGEQYF.

DNA of the CDR3: TGTGCCAGCTCACCACCGTCAGTAGATACTGAAGCTTTCTTT. This codes for CASSPPSVDTEAFF. The chain carries TRBV18 and TRBJ1-1; no reliable D call. Trimming shortened V by 0 bases and J by 5 bases, and 10 bases separated the two germline ends. Per the germline V gene, CDR1 is KGHSH and CDR2 is LQKENI. The CDR3 totals 14 residues.

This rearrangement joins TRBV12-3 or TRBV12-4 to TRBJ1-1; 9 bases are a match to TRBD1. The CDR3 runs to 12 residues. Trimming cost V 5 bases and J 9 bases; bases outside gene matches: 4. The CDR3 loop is CASSTGTGQAFF. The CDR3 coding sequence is TGTGCCAGCAGTACTGGGACAGGGCAAGCTTTCTTT.

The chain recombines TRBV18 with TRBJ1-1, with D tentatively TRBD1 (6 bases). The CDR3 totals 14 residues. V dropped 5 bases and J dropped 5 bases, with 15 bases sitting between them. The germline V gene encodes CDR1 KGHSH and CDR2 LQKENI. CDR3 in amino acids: CASSSRRGYTEAFF. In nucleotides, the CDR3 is TGTGCCAGCTCATCAAGGAGGGGGTATACTGAAGCTTTCTTT. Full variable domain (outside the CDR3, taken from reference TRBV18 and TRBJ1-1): NAGVMQNPRHLVRRRGQEARLRCSPMKGHSHVYWYRQLPEEGLKFMVYLQKENIIDESGMPKERFSAEFPKEGPSILRIQQVVRGDSAAYFCASSSRRGYTEAFFGQGTRLTVV.

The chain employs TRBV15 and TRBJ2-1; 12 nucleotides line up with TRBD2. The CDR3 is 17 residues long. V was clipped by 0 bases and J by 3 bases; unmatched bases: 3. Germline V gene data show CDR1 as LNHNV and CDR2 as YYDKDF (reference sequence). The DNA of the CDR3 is TGTGCCACCAGCAGAGACCTAGCGGGAGGGTTCTACAATGAGCAGTTCTTC. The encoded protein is CATSRDLAGGFYNEQFF.

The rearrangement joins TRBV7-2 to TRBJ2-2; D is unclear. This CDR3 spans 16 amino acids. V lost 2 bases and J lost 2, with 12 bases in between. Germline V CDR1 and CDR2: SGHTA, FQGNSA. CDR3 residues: CASSLYAAGNTGELFF. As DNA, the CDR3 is TGTGCCAGCAGCTTATACGCGGCAGGAAACACCGGGGAGCTGTTTTTT.

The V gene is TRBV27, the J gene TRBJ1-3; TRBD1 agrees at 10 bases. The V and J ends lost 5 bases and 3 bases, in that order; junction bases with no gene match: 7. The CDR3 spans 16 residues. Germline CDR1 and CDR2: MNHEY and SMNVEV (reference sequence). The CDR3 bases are TGTGCCAGCAGTACCCGACAGGGGGCGAGTGGAAACACCATATATTTT. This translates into CASSTRQGASGNTIYF.

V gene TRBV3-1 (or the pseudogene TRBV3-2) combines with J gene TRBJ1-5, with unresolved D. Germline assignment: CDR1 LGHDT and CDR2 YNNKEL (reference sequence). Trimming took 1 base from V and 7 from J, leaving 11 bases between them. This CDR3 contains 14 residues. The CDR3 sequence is CASSQVMGNQPQHF. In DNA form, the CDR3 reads TGTGCCAGCAGCCAAGTGATGGGTAACCAGCCCCAGCATTTT.

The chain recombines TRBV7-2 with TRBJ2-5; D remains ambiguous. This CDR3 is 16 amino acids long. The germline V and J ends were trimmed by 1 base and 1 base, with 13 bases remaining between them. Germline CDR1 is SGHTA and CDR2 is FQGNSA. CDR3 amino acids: CASSLVARAAQETQYF. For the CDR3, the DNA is TGTGCCAGCAGCTTAGTGGCTAGGGCGGCCCAAGAGACCCAGTACTTC.

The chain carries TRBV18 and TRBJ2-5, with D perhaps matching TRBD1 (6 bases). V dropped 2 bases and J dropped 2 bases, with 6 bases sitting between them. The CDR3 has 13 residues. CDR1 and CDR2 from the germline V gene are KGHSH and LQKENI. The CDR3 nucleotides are TGTGCCAGCTCACCAGACAGGCAAGAGACCCAGTACTTC. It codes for CASSPDRQETQYF.

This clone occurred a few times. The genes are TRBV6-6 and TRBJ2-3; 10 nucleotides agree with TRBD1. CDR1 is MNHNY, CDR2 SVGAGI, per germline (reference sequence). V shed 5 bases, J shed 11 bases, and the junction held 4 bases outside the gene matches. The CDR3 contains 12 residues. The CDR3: CASSPRDRGQYF. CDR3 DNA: TGTGCCAGCAGTCCCCGGGACAGGGGGCAGTATTTT.

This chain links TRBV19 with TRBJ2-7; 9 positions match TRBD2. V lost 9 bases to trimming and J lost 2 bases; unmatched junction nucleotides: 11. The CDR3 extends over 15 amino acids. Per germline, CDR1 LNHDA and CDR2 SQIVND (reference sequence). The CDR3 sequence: CASRLSGRGTYEQYF. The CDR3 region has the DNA TGTGCCAGCCGACTTAGCGGGAGAGGAACCTACGAGCAGTACTTC. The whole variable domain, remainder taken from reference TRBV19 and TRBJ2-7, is DGGITQSPKYLFRKEGQNVTLSCEQNLNHDAMYWYRQDPGQGLRLIYYSQIVNDFQKGDIAEGYSVSREKKESFPLTVTSAQKNPTAFYLCASRLSGRGTYEQYFGPGTRLTVT.

CDR3 DNA: TGCGCCAGCAGCCTAGCCCAGGGAGCACATACGCAGTATTTT. Protein product: CASSLAQGAHTQYF. This chain uses TRBV5-1 with TRBJ2-3; D is possibly TRBD1 or TRBD2 (5 bases each). CDR1 is SGHRS, CDR2 YFSETQ, per germline. V was pared by 4 bases and J by 7 bases, with 16 bases between. CDR3 length: 14 residues.

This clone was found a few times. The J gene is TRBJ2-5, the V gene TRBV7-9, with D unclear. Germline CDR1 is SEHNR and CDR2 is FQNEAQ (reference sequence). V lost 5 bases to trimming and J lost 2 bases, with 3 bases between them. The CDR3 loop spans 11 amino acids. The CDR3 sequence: CASSPQETQYF. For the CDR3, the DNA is TGTGCCAGCAGCCCTCAAGAGACCCAGTACTTC.

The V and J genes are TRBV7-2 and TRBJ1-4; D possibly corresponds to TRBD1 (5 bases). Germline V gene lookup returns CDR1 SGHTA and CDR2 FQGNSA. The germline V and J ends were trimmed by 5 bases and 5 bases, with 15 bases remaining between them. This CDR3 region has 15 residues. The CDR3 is CASSPQAGINEKLFF. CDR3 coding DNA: TGTGCCAGCAGCCCTCAGGCAGGGATAAATGAAAAACTGTTTTTT.

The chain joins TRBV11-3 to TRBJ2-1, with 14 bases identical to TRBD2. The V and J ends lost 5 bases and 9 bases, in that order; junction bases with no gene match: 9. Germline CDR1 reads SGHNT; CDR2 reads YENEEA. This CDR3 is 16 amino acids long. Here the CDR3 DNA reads TGTGCCAGCAGCAAACCGGGACTAGCGGGAGTTGGTGAGCAGTTCTTC. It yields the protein CASSKPGLAGVGEQFF.